A single sample gave rise to the 13 T cell receptor beta chains below, sequenced in a study of blood T cell repertoires in COVID-19. Sequencing used immunoSEQ multiplex PCR; TCRdb keeps in-frame clones, though not all of them. Among approximately 260,000 clones listed, around 90% were seen once. Sequenced material: PBMCs or T cells enriched from blood (not recorded which). These receptors came from a woman between 18 and 29 years old who had recovered from COVID-19.

This clone has a handful of counts. The chain couples TRBV27 to TRBJ1-6; D not resolved. V was clipped by 8 bases and J by 6 bases, with 11 bases between them. CDR3 length: 13 amino acids. Germline V gives CDR1 MNHEY, CDR2 SMNVEV (reference sequence). The CDR3 loop is CASALSFNSPLHF. The CDR3 DNA reads TGTGCCAGCGCTCTGAGTTTTAATTCACCCCTCCACTTT.

Here the CDR3 DNA reads TGTGCCAGCTCACTTCATAGCACACCGAACACTGAAGCTTTCTTT. It codes for CASSLHSTPNTEAFF. V gene TRBV18 combines with J gene TRBJ1-1; the D is unclear. The CDR3 is 15 amino acids. The germline V and J ends were trimmed by 4 bases and 1 base, with 13 bases remaining between them. Germline V gene data show CDR1 as KGHSH and CDR2 as LQKENI.

The chain links TRBV14 to TRBJ2-3; 7 nucleotides agree with TRBD1. The germline V gene has CDR1 SGHDN and CDR2 FVKESK. The length of the CDR3 is 17 residues. V dropped 1 base and J dropped 3; count of bases not matched to a gene: 10. The CDR3 spells CASSQGLNRGSTDTQYF. The DNA of the CDR3 is TGTGCCAGCAGCCAAGGTCTTAACAGGGGAAGTACAGATACGCAGTATTTT.

V and J are TRBV7-9 and TRBJ1-3; 9 nucleotides align to TRBD1. Germline V gene lookup returns CDR1 SEHNR and CDR2 FQNEAQ (reference sequence). This CDR3 is 16 amino acids long. The V and J ends lost 4 bases and 3 bases, in that order; junction bases with no gene match: 7. In DNA, the CDR3 is TGTGCCAGCAGCTCCCTACAGGGGGCATTTGGAAACACCATATATTTT. It encodes CASSSLQGAFGNTIYF.

Only one count was recorded for this clone. The conserved closing phenylalanine or tryptophan is absent in this CDR3, likely reflecting a read error. The DNA is left out, because the CDR3 cannot be placed on it with certainty; the CDR3 is given as TCRdb lists it. This chain links TRBV12-3 or TRBV12-4 with TRBJ1-2. The CDR3 spans 12 amino acids, including both terminal residues. The CDR3 here is CASSLGGPAIYL.

The chain combines TRBV6-6 with TRBJ1-4, with D possibly matching TRBD1 (5 bases). V lost 6 bases and J 7 bases, leaving 12 bases between the germline ends. CDR1 is MNHNY, CDR2 SVGAGI, per germline (reference sequence). The CDR3 contains 13 residues. CDR3 residues: CASSSQGTEKLFF. The DNA for the CDR3 is TGTGCCAGCAGCTCGCAGGGTACTGAAAAACTGTTTTTT.

The chain has TRBV2 and TRBJ2-5, with TRBD2 matching over 12 bases. This CDR3 is built from 16 residues. V was clipped by 3 bases and J by 4 bases; unmatched bases: 6. Germline values: CDR1 SNHLY, CDR2 FYNNEI. The CDR3: CASSELLAGGGETQYF. The CDR3 DNA reads TGTGCCAGCAGTGAGCTACTAGCGGGGGGAGGAGAGACCCAGTACTTC.

This clone was detected a few times. The chain employs TRBV21-1 and TRBJ2-6; no DNA check was done on the table's D call, TRBD1. TRBV21-1 is classified as a pseudogene. The CDR3 has 21 residues. The CDR3 bases are TGTGCCAGCAGCAAAGGGGTGAGAGGGGGCAGACACCGCTCTGGGGCCAACGTCCTGACTTTC. This translates into CASSKGVRGGRHRSGANVLTF.

The rearrangement links TRBV20-1 to TRBJ1-2; TRBD1 matches at 7 bases. The ends lost 3 bases at V and 0 bases at J; junction bases unmatched: 4. Per germline, CDR1 DFQATT and CDR2 SNEGSKA (reference sequence). The CDR3 consists of 14 residues. The CDR3 loop reads CSASGQGANYGYTF. The CDR3 DNA is TGCAGTGCTAGTGGGCAGGGGGCTAACTATGGCTACACCTTC.

The chain joins TRBV7-2 to TRBJ2-7; TRBD2 aligns across 8 bases. This CDR3 region has 14 residues. CDR1 SGHTA and CDR2 FQGNSA come from the germline V gene. The V segment lost 5 bases and the J segment 3 bases; nucleotides outside the gene matches: 6. In DNA, the CDR3 is TGTGCCAGCAGCCCGGGTAGCGGGGTCTACGAGCAGTACTTC. Amino acids: CASSPGSGVYEQYF.

The chain links TRBV21-1 to TRBJ1-1; the listed D gene, TRBD1, was not tested against the DNA. TRBV21-1 is noted as a pseudogene. The CDR3 length is 18 residues. CDR3 sequence reads: CAKRTGTDGDLPNTEAFF. The DNA for the CDR3 is TGTGCCAAAAGGACAGGGACCGACGGCGATCTCCCGAACACTGAAGCTTTCTTT.

This chain links TRBV6-5 with TRBJ1-2; 8 bases map to TRBD1. Trimming at V came to 2 bases and at J to 1 base, leaving 6 bases not matched to a gene. This CDR3 has 16 residues. Germline CDR1 MNHEY, CDR2 SVGAGI. CDR3 DNA sequence: TGTGCCAGCAGTTACGTGACAGGGGTCTATAACTATGGCTACACCTTC. It translates to CASSYVTGVYNYGYTF.

The chain joins TRBV19 to TRBJ1-5; no clear D. There are 15 residues in the CDR3. Trimming shortened V by 3 bases and J by 3 bases, and 12 bases separated the two germline ends. Germline loops: CDR1 LNHDA, CDR2 SQIVND (reference sequence). The CDR3 loop is CASSIEGWDNQPQHF. DNA of the CDR3: TGTGCCAGTAGTATTGAGGGCTGGGACAATCAGCCCCAGCATTTT.